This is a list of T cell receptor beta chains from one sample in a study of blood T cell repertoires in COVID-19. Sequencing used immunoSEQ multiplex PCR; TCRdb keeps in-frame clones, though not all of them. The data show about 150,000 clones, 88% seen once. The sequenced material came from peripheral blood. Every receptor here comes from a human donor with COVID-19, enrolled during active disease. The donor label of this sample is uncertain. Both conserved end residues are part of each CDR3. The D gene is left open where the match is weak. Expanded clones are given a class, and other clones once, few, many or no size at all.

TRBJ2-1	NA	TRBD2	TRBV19	CASRGSRTSGRGSSYNEQFF	TGTGCCAGTAGGGGAAGCCGGACTAGCGGGAGGGGAAGCTCCTACAATGAGCAGTTCTTC
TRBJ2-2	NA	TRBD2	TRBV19	CASSNRLAGGPAGELFF	TGTGCCAGTAGTAACCGGCTAGCGGGGGGGCCAGCCGGGGAGCTGTTTTTT
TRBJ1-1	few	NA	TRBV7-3	CASSRGGPNTEAFF	TGTGCCAGCAGCCGTGGCGGTCCGAACACTGAAGCTTTCTTT
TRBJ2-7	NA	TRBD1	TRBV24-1	CATSDSGGTGTYEQYF	TGTGCCACCAGTGATTCCGGCGGGACAGGGACCTACGAGCAGTACTTC
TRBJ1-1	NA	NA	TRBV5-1	CASRGQNTEAFF	TGCGCCAGTCGGGGACAGAACACTGAAGCTTTCTTT
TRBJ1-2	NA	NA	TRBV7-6	CATDRVRYGYTF	TGTGCCACCGACAGAGTACGGTATGGCTACACCTTC
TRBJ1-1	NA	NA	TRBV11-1	CASSLVQGRRTEAFF	TGTGCCAGCAGCTTAGTTCAGGGGCGGAGGACTGAAGCTTTCTTT
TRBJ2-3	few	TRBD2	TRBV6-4	CASSELAGAPDTQYF	TGTGCCAGCAGTGAATTAGCGGGAGCCCCAGATACGCAGTATTTT
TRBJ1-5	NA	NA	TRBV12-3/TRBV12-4	CASNTVRDQPQHF	TGTGCCAGCAACACTGTGCGGGATCAGCCCCAGCATTTT
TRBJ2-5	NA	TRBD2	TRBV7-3	CASSPGLAGAETQYF	TGTGCCAGCAGCCCGGGACTAGCGGGGGCAGAGACCCAGTACTTC
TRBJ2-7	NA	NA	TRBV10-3	CAILQGEGYEQYF	TGTGCCATCTTACAGGGAGAAGGCTACGAGCAGTACTTC
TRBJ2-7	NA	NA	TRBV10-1	CASTFGEYEQYF	TGCGCCAGCACATTCGGAGAGTACGAGCAGTACTTC
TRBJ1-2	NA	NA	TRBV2	CASSARQSNYGYTF	TGTGCCAGCAGTGCGAGACAAAGTAACTATGGCTACACCTTC
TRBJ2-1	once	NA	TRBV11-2	CASSLPGQTYEQFF	TGTGCCAGCAGCCTCCCCGGACAGACCTATGAGCAGTTCTTC
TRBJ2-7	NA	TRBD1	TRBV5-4	CASSLVGGASYEQYF	TGTGCCAGCAGCTTGGTAGGGGGCGCCTCCTACGAGCAGTACTTC
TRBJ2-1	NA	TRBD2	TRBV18	CASSPRLAGGNEQFF	TGTGCCAGCTCACCGCGACTAGCGGGGGGTAATGAGCAGTTCTTC
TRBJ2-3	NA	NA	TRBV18	CASSPAAGGTDTQYF	TGTGCCAGCTCACCGGCTGCAGGGGGCACAGATACGCAGTATTTT
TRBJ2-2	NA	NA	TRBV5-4	CASSFPANTGELFF	TGTGCCAGCAGCTTTCCAGCGAACACCGGGGAGCTGTTTTTT
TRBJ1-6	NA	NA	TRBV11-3	CASSWSGSSYNSPLHF	TGTGCCAGCAGCTGGAGCGGCAGCTCCTATAATTCACCCCTCCACTTT
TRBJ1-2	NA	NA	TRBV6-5	CASTRGLDSQYGYTF	TGTGCCAGCACCCGAGGGTTGGACAGTCAATATGGCTACACCTTC
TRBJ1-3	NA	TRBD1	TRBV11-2	CASSSTRTGGNTIYF	TGTGCCAGCAGCTCCACCCGGACAGGGGGAAACACCATATATTTT
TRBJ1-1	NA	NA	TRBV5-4	CASSLDNGEAFF	TGTGCCAGCAGCTTGGATAACGGTGAAGCTTTCTTT
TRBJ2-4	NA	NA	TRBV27	CASSLGMRDIQYF	TGTGCCAGCAGTTTGGGTATGAGGGACATTCAGTACTTC
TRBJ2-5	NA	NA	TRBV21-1	CASSNTSPVDRGSETQYF	TGTGCCAGCAGCAATACGTCGCCGGTCGACAGGGGGTCGGAGACCCAGTACTTC
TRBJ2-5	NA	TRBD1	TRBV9	CASSASGTAQETQYF	TGTGCCAGCAGCGCCTCCGGGACAGCACAAGAGACCCAGTACTTC
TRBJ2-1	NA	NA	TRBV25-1	CASSFWVSDKAYNEQFF	TGTGCCAGCAGTTTTTGGGTCTCGGACAAAGCCTACAATGAGCAGTTCTTC
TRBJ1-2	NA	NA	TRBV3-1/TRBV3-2	CASSQVRMTGGYTF	TGTGCCAGCAGCCAAGTTCGAATGACAGGAGGCTACACCTTC
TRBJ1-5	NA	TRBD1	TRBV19	CASSLQGEQPQHF	TGTGCCAGTAGTTTGCAGGGGGAGCAGCCCCAGCATTTT
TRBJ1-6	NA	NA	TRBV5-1	CASSLVPGSPLHF	TGCGCCAGCAGCTTGGTTCCGGGTTCACCCCTCCACTTT
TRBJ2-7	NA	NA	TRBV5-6	CASSLVPSAGQYF	TGTGCCAGCAGCTTGGTCCCTAGCGCAGGGCAGTACTTC
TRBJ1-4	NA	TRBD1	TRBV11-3	CASSLDPGQANEKLFF	TGTGCCAGCAGCTTAGACCCCGGACAGGCTAATGAAAAACTGTTTTTT
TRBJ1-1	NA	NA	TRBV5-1	CASSLATAGPHIEAFF	TGCGCCAGCAGCTTGGCCACGGCAGGGCCACATATTGAAGCTTTCTTT
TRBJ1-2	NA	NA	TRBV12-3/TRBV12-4	CAIRGTKHYGYTF	TGTGCCATTAGGGGGACAAAACACTATGGCTACACCTTC
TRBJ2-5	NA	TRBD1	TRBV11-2	CASSRRTGRGETQYF	TGTGCCAGCAGCCGTCGGACAGGGCGGGGAGAGACCCAGTACTTC
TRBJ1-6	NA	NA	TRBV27	CASSPAPGISPLHF	TGTGCCAGCAGTCCCGCCCCAGGGATCTCACCCCTCCACTTT
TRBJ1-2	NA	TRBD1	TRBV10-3	CAISELDRGGYGYTF	TGTGCCATCAGTGAACTGGACAGGGGTGGGTATGGCTACACCTTC
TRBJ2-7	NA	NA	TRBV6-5	CASRRFYEQYF	TGTGCCAGCAGGAGGTTTTACGAGCAGTACTTC
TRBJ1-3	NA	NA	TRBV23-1	CASSLRSRSGNTIYF	TGCGCCAGCAGTCTGCGGTCGCGCTCTGGAAACACCATATATTTT
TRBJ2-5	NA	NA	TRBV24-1	CATSDLSRELGGTQYF	TGTGCCACCAGTGATTTGTCCCGGGAGCTGGGGGGGACCCAGTACTTC
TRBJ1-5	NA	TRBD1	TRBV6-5	CASRESGGSQPQHF	TGTGCCAGCCGCGAGTCAGGGGGCTCTCAGCCCCAGCATTTT
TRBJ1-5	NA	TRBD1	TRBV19	CASTRDRGGRNQPQHF	TGTGCCAGTACCCGGGACAGGGGTGGACGCAATCAGCCCCAGCATTTT